This is a list of T cell receptor beta chains from one sample in a study of blood T cell repertoires in COVID-19. Generated by immunoSEQ multiplex PCR, the TCRdb table keeps only in-frame clones and is missing some. The table includes fewer than 350,000 clones, about 91% detected once. Material: peripheral blood. The receptors come from a man younger than 45 with COVID-19, enrolled during active disease. The conserved cysteine and the conserved F or W are not part of the CDR3 here. D genes are given only for firm matches. Expanded clones get a size class; other rows say once, few or many, or leave the size out.

j_call	clone_size	d_call	v_call	cdr3_aa
TRBJ2-5	-	-	TRBV30	AWSIQSETQY
TRBJ2-1	-	TRBD2	TRBV30	AWVAGGGNEQF
TRBJ1-1	-	-	TRBV25-1	ASSEYGREGTEAF
TRBJ2-7	-	TRBD1	TRBV25-1	ASSEFIGQGGSYEQY
TRBJ2-5	-	-	TRBV5-1	ASSFGGAEAETQY
TRBJ2-6	-	-	TRBV5-1	ASSLLDSGANVLT
TRBJ2-7	-	TRBD2	TRBV6-2/TRBV6-3	ASSYSLAGSYEQY
TRBJ2-1	-	-	TRBV3-1/TRBV3-2	ASSQEVLAYNEQF
TRBJ2-1	-	TRBD2	TRBV7-3	ASSPQRGGPNEQF
TRBJ2-7	few	-	TRBV4-1	ASSLLEGSLYEQY
TRBJ2-7	-	TRBD1	TRBV7-2	ASSLEGQGSYEQY
TRBJ2-1	once	TRBD1	TRBV11-2	ASSGGQGLYNEQF
TRBJ2-7	-	-	TRBV6-5	ASSFSWRGLYEQY
TRBJ1-5	once	-	TRBV23-1	ASSQSREYQPQH
TRBJ1-1	-	TRBD1	TRBV7-3	ASSPPGQKMYTEAF
TRBJ2-1	-	-	TRBV6-5	ASSSRGNEQF
TRBJ2-2	-	TRBD1	TRBV4-3	ASSQVEGQGLSHGGELF
TRBJ2-1	-	-	TRBV5-4	ASSIDGDEQF
TRBJ1-1	-	-	TRBV7-3	ASSLAGSNTEAF
TRBJ2-1	-	-	TRBV18	ASSPRTNQNEQF
TRBJ2-3	-	TRBD2	TRBV6-2/TRBV6-3	ASSLWGGGPIDTQY
TRBJ2-7	-	-	TRBV5-1	ASQGSSLEQY
TRBJ2-3	-	TRBD1	TRBV4-3	ASSQEGQGRHTQY
TRBJ1-5	-	TRBD1	TRBV19	ASSMEGQVVNQPQH
TRBJ2-1	-	TRBD1	TRBV7-2	ASSLRRSQGVSYNEQF
TRBJ2-4	-	TRBD1	TRBV15	ATSRNTGQGT
TRBJ1-5	-	-	TRBV12-3/TRBV12-4	ASSFQTNRPQH
TRBJ2-1	-	-	TRBV7-3	ASSFIPGAYGSSYNEQF
TRBJ1-3	-	-	TRBV4-2	ASSQRSAGNTIY
TRBJ1-3	-	-	TRBV18	ASSPPSTPGNTIY
TRBJ2-7	-	TRBD2	TRBV6-1	ASSDPGLPSYEQY
TRBJ1-2	-	TRBD1	TRBV5-6	ASSSLTGDYGYT
TRBJ1-2	-	TRBD1	TRBV6-5	ASSRGQGANYGYT
TRBJ2-7	-	TRBD1	TRBV2	ASGDRGLYEQY
TRBJ2-1	-	-	TRBV12-5	ASGPLPDNEQF
TRBJ2-7	-	-	TRBV3-1/TRBV3-2	ASSQVVRDSSYEQY
TRBJ2-7	-	TRBD2	TRBV15	ATSRDRGSEQY